The 17 T cell receptor beta chains listed next were all sequenced from one sample in a study of cytomegalovirus exposure and HLA in healthy donors. Method: immunoSEQ multiplex PCR; TCRdb's copy keeps in-frame clones and lacks some. The sample includes under 250,000 clones, just over 90% of them seen just once. The specimen sequenced was PBMCs. The receptors come from a woman aged 18-29 years in good health and CMV-seronegative.

The chain links TRBV11-2 to TRBJ1-1; D perhaps matches TRBD1 (5 bases). Trimming took off 1 base at V and 0 bases at J, with 9 bases between the two ends. The CDR3 has 15 residues. Per the germline V gene, CDR1 is SGHAT and CDR2 is FQNNGV. The CDR3 here is CASSLATDLNTEAFF. CDR3 coding DNA: TGTGCCAGCAGCTTAGCGACAGACTTGAACACTGAAGCTTTCTTT.

The V call is TRBV18, the J call TRBJ1-5; 7 bases match TRBD1. The V and J ends lost 6 bases and 0 bases, in that order; junction bases with no gene match: 8. There are 16 residues in the CDR3. Germline CDR1 and CDR2: KGHSH and LQKENI. CDR3 bases: TGTGCCAGCTCCCTCCTCCGGGACAGTAGCAATCAGCCCCAGCATTTT. Translating gives CASSLLRDSSNQPQHF. The full variable domain, rest sourced from reference TRBV18 and TRBJ1-5, is NAGVMQNPRHLVRRRGQEARLRCSPMKGHSHVYWYRQLPEEGLKFMVYLQKENIIDESGMPKERFSAEFPKEGPSILRIQQVVRGDSAAYFCASSLLRDSSNQPQHFGDGTRLSIL.

Concerning this clone: A junction boundary mismatches the germline segment, possibly from a read error. The chain uses TRBV19 and TRBJ2-3; maybe TRBD2 (5 bases). CDR1 and CDR2 (germline): LNHDA, SQIVND (reference sequence). The CDR3 totals 11 residues. CDR3 protein: CASSIGGSLFF. CDR3 DNA sequence: TGTGCCAGTAGTATAGGAGGGTCTCTCTTTTTT.

The chain uses TRBV5-1 and TRBJ2-7; D possibly corresponds to TRBD2 (5 bases). The germline V and J ends were trimmed by 7 bases and 3 bases, with 8 bases remaining between them. Per the germline V gene, CDR1 is SGHRS and CDR2 is YFSETQ. This CDR3 is 11 amino acids long. DNA for the CDR3: TGCGCCAGCTCCGAGGGCTACGAGCAGTACTTC. Protein sequence: CASSEGYEQYF. The full variable domain, rest sourced from reference TRBV5-1 and TRBJ2-7, is KAGVTQTPRYLIKTRGQQVTLSCSPISGHRSVSWYQQTPGQGLQFLFEYFSETQRNKGNFPGRFSGRQFSNSRSEMNVSTLELGDSALYLCASSEGYEQYFGPGTRLTVT.

J is TRBJ1-4 and V is TRBV5-5, with D hard to call. Trimming removed 5 bases at V and 8 bases at J, with 13 bases between. The CDR3 extends over 13 amino acids. Germline V lookup: CDR1 SGHKS, CDR2 YYEKEE (reference sequence). The CDR3 DNA sequence: TGTGCCAGCAGGTTGCCCTTAGAGGAAAAACTGTTTTTT. Its translation is CASRLPLEEKLFF.

The chain has TRBV27 and TRBJ2-2; D gene unclear. V lost 5 bases to trimming and J lost 8 bases, with 9 bases between them. CDR1 and CDR2 (germline): MNHEY, SMNVEV (reference sequence). CDR3 length equals 12 residues. CDR3 nucleotides: TGTGCCAGCAGTCTCCTAGAAGGGGAGCTGTTTTTT. This sequence encodes CASSLLEGELFF.

The chain employs TRBV27 and TRBJ2-1, with D possibly being TRBD2 (5 bases). Germline V gene lookup returns CDR1 MNHEY and CDR2 SMNVEV (reference sequence). The V and J ends lost 7 bases and 5 bases respectively, with 24 bases between them. This CDR3 spans 17 amino acids. CDR3 loop: CASTPGLVYMGNNEQFF. CDR3 coding DNA: TGTGCCAGCACACCGGGATTAGTTTATATGGGGAACAATGAGCAGTTCTTC.

This rearrangement joins TRBV15 to TRBJ1-1; the match to TRBD1 covers 7 bases. Per the germline V gene, CDR1 is LNHNV and CDR2 is YYDKDF (reference sequence). The length of the CDR3 is 14 residues. V lost 0 bases to trimming and J lost 9 bases; unmatched junction nucleotides: 7. Here the CDR3 DNA reads TGTGCCACCAGCAGAGACCAAGACAGGGATAAAGCTTTCTTT. This sequence encodes CATSRDQDRDKAFF.

V is TRBV5-4 and J is TRBJ1-6; D is ambiguous. CDR1 SGHNT and CDR2 YYREEE come from the germline V gene (reference sequence). V was shortened by 0 bases and J by 10 bases, with 14 bases between the two germline ends. The CDR3 is made up of 15 amino acids. CDR3 sequence: CASSLGPRSGSPLHF. The CDR3, as DNA: TGTGCCAGCAGCTTGGGGCCCCGAAGCGGCTCACCCCTCCACTTT.

The chain joins TRBV28 to TRBJ2-2; D might be TRBD1 (5 bases). V lost 7 bases to trimming and J lost 8 bases, with 20 bases between them. The CDR3 spans 15 residues. The germline V gene encodes CDR1 MDHEN and CDR2 SYDVKM. This CDR3 reads CASNLGRAPGGELFF. CDR3 coding DNA: TGTGCCAGCAATTTGGGCAGGGCCCCAGGAGGGGAGCTGTTTTTT. Variable domain in full (rest from reference TRBV28 and TRBJ2-2): DVKVTQSSRYLVKRTGEKVFLECVQDMDHENMFWYRQDPGLGLRLIYFSYDVKMKEKGDIPEGYSVSREKKERFSLILESASTNQTSMYLCASNLGRAPGGELFFGEGSRLTVL.

The rearrangement links TRBV27 to TRBJ2-2; D is uncertain. Trimming removed 6 bases from V and 8 bases from J, with 10 bases in between. CDR3 length equals 12 residues. Per germline, CDR1 MNHEY and CDR2 SMNVEV (reference sequence). The CDR3 bases are TGTGCCAGCAGCGCCGTGAGGGGGGAGCTGTTTTTT. Protein sequence: CASSAVRGELFF.

The chain uses TRBV6-1 and TRBJ2-5; 7 bases agree with TRBD2. Germline values: CDR1 MNHNS, CDR2 SASEGT. The trim removed 5 bases at V and 0 bases at J, leaving 6 bases unmatched. This CDR3 region has 15 residues. CDR3 DNA: TGTGCCAGCAGTCGGAGGGACTATCACCAAGAGACCCAGTACTTC. Amino acid sequence: CASSRRDYHQETQYF.

CDR3 DNA sequence: TGTGCCAGCAGTCCGACAGGCTACACTGAAGCTTTCTTT. It yields the protein CASSPTGYTEAFF. The chain carries TRBV6-1 and TRBJ1-1, with a weak D call TRBD1 (6 bases). Trimming took 5 bases from V and 3 from J, leaving 10 bases between them. The germline V gene has CDR1 MNHNS and CDR2 SASEGT. This CDR3 comprises 13 residues.

The chain links TRBV7-6 to TRBJ2-7; D is undetermined. The germline gives CDR1 SGHVS, CDR2 FNYEAQ. This CDR3 comprises 16 residues. The V gene lost 2 bases and the J gene lost 4 bases, with 18 bases spanning the gap. CDR3 bases: TGTGCCAGCAGCTTATTCTCTGGCGGAGCTCCTTACGAGCAGTACTTC. Encoded protein: CASSLFSGGAPYEQYF.

V gene TRBV9 combines with J gene TRBJ2-6; weak D call: TRBD1 (5 bases). In germline, CDR1 is SGDLS, CDR2 YYNGEE. V lost 0 bases and J lost 5, with 9 bases in between. The length of the CDR3 is 15 residues. The CDR3 bases are TGTGCCAGCAGCGTAGGAAGGGGTAGGGCCAACGTCCTGACTTTC. This codes for CASSVGRGRANVLTF.

This chain uses TRBV30 with TRBJ1-1; possibly TRBD1 for D (6 bases). CDR1 and CDR2 from the germline V gene are GTSNPN and SVGIG (reference sequence). CDR3 size: 15 residues. The V end lost 4 bases, the J end lost 8 bases, and 23 bases lay between the germline ends. The CDR3 region is CAWNTGQMIWQEAFF. The CDR3 bases are TGTGCCTGGAATACCGGACAGATGATATGGCAAGAAGCTTTCTTT.

This chain joins TRBV12-1 and TRBJ1-5; the table calls TRBD1, which could not be checked here. TRBV12-1 is classified as a pseudogene. The CDR3 loop spans 14 amino acids. The CDR3 reads CASSFCRGHQPQHF. CDR3 in DNA: TGTGCCAGCAGCTTTTGCAGGGGGCATCAGCCCCAGCATTTT.